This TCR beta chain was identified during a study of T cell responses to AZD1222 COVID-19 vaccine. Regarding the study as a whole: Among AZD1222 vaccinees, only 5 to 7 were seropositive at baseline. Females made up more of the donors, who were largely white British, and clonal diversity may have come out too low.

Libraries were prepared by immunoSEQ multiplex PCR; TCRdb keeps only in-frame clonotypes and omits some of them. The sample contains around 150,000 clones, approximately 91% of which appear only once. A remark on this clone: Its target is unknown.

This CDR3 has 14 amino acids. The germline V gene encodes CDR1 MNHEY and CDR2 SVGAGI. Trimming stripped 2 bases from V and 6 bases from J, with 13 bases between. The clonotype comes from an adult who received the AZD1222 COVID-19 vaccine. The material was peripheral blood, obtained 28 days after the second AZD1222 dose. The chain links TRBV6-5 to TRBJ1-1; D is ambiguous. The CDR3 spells CASSYRVSIAEAFF. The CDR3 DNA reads TGTGCCAGCAGTTACAGGGTTTCCATCGCTGAAGCTTTCTTT.